These 28 T cell receptor beta chains share one sample of origin, sequenced in a study of liver allograft versus peripheral blood T cells. Study at large: Liver transplant recipients had T cell receptor repertoires compared between transplanted liver and peripheral blood.

Each CDR3 protein gets one entry after TCRdb re-called the reads with MiXCR. The data show some 6,300 distinct CDR3 sequences, with approximately 16% seen just once and about 46% held by the top ten. Source of these receptors: a human patient who had a liver transplant. Some T cells may be supplied by the graft donor.

This clonotype was seen at least ten times. The chain couples TRBV30 to TRBJ1-5, with 7 nucleotides matching TRBD1. From germline, CDR1 is GTSNPN and CDR2 SVGIG (reference sequence). The CDR3 spans 15 residues. V trimming: 2 bases; J trimming: 5 bases; junction bases outside the gene matches: 9. The CDR3 nucleotides read TGTGCCTGGAGTTTTCAGTGGCAGGGGGATCAGCCCCAGCATTTT. Its translation is CAWSFQWQGDQPQHF. Supplemented by reference TRBV30 and TRBJ1-5, the full variable domain reads SQTIHQWPATLVQPVGSPLSLECTVEGTSNPNLYWYRQAAGRGLQLLFYSVGIGQISSEVPQNLSASRPQDRQFILSSKKLLLSDSGFYLCAWSFQWQGDQPQHFGDGTRLSIL.

This clonotype was observed many times. The CDR3 DNA is TGTGCCAGCAGTTTATGGGGGGGCGAAACAGATACGCAGTATTTT. This gives the protein CASSLWGGETDTQYF. This chain uses TRBV27 with TRBJ2-3, with D maybe TRBD2 (7 bases). With 1 base removed from V and 3 bases from J, the gap between germline ends came to 11 bases. CDR3 size: 15 residues. Per germline, CDR1 MNHEY and CDR2 SMNVEV (reference sequence).

There are a few counts of this clonotype. The CDR3 protein is CASSLASDGRSYEQYF. For the CDR3, the DNA is TGTGCCAGCAGCTTGGCCTCAGACGGGCGGTCCTACGAGCAGTACTTC. The chain recombines TRBV5-6 with TRBJ2-7, with D uncertain. The CDR3 sequence is 16 residues long. Germline values: CDR1 SGHDT, CDR2 YYEEEE. Trimming cost V 0 bases and J 1 base, with 14 bases left between them.

This clonotype ranks as medium-sized. This rearrangement joins TRBV19 to TRBJ1-4; D is perhaps TRBD1 (5 bases). Trimming removed 6 bases at V and 0 bases at J, with 20 bases between. CDR3 length: 18 amino acids. Germline V gene lookup returns CDR1 LNHDA and CDR2 SQIVND (reference sequence). The CDR3 sequence is CASRPLVGGGATNEKLFF. In nucleotides, the CDR3 is TGTGCCAGTAGGCCACTCGTGGGAGGAGGGGCAACTAATGAAAAACTGTTTTTT.

The rearrangement links TRBV12-3 or TRBV12-4 to TRBJ1-4, with D tentatively TRBD1 (5 bases). The V gene lost 1 base and the J gene lost 8 bases, with 11 bases spanning the gap. This CDR3 is 14 amino acids long. The CDR3 nucleotides are TGTGCCAGCAGTTTAGGTTGGGGGGGGGAAAAACTGTTTTTT. As protein: CASSLGWGGEKLFF.

The chain combines TRBV10-3 with TRBJ2-5; no firm D call. Trimming cost V 5 bases and J 3 bases, with 10 bases left between them. Germline V CDR1 and CDR2: ENHRY, SYGVKD. The CDR3 is made up of 13 amino acids. The CDR3 loop reads CAISSREEETQYF. CDR3 DNA: TGTGCCATCAGTAGCAGAGAAGAAGAGACCCAGTACTTC.

This clonotype was detected only a few times. The rearrangement links TRBV20-1 to TRBJ2-7; D not resolved. The V end lost 2 bases, the J end lost 5 bases, and 16 bases lay between the germline ends. The CDR3 totals 14 residues. Germline V CDR1 and CDR2: DFQATT, SNEGSKA (reference sequence). The CDR3 bases are TGCAGTGCTAGACAAATCCTAAACCGGAACGAGCAGTACTTC. Translating gives CSARQILNRNEQYF.

This clonotype was detected ten times or more. The chain has TRBV14 and TRBJ2-1; D call uncertain. The V end lost 4 bases, the J end lost 6 bases, and 19 bases lay between the germline ends. Looked up from germline, CDR1 is SGHDN and CDR2 is FVKESK. This CDR3 region has 16 residues. The CDR3 DNA reads TGTGCCAGCAGCCGATGGACGGAACCCCCCGGCAATGAGCAGTTCTTC. This translates into CASSRWTEPPGNEQFF.

This clonotype is a singleton in its sample. V usage is TRBV12-3 or TRBV12-4 and J usage is TRBJ2-1; the D gene is possibly TRBD2 (5 bases). With 5 bases removed from V and 7 bases from J, the gap between germline ends came to 6 bases. The CDR3 is 11 residues long. CDR3 sequence (DNA): TGTGCCAGCAGTACTAGTAATGAGCAGTTCTTC. Encoded protein: CASSTSNEQFF.

This clonotype has ten or more counts. The rearrangement uses TRBV19 and TRBJ1-1, with unresolved D. Germline V gives CDR1 LNHDA, CDR2 SQIVND (reference sequence). The CDR3 loop spans 19 amino acids. With 8 bases removed from V and 5 bases from J, the gap between germline ends came to 33 bases. CDR3 DNA sequence: TGTGCCAGTTCACCCAGGCAAACGGAGGCGTTTTTTGGGCGGACTGAAGCTTTCTTT. As protein: CASSPRQTEAFFGRTEAFF. The full variable domain, completed using reference TRBV19 and TRBJ1-1, is DGGITQSPKYLFRKEGQNVTLSCEQNLNHDAMYWYRQDPGQGLRLIYYSQIVNDFQKGDIAEGYSVSREKKESFPLTVTSAQKNPTAFYLCASSPRQTEAFFGRTEAFFGQGTRLTVV.

This chain connects TRBV11-2 to TRBJ2-5; 8 bases match TRBD2. There are 13 residues in the CDR3. From germline, CDR1 is SGHAT and CDR2 FQNNGV. Losses at the gene ends were 6 bases for V and 5 bases for J; bases not matched to a gene: 5. The CDR3 is CASRSGSRETQYF. CDR3 coding DNA: TGTGCCAGCAGAAGCGGGAGCAGGGAGACCCAGTACTTC.

The chain links TRBV5-4 to TRBJ2-7, with 7 nucleotides matching TRBD1. CDR1 is SGHNT, CDR2 YYREEE, per germline (reference sequence). V dropped 4 bases and J dropped 2; count of bases not matched to a gene: 6. This CDR3 is built from 14 residues. CDR3 sequence (DNA): TGTGCCAGCAGCCCCGGGACAGCTACCTACGAGCAGTACTTC. Translation gives CASSPGTATYEQYF.

This chain connects TRBV5-4 to TRBJ1-1; D may be TRBD1 (6 bases). This CDR3 comprises 14 residues. Between the trimmed V and J ends, which lost 1 base and 1 base, there was a span of 8 bases. Per germline, CDR1 SGHNT and CDR2 YYREEE (reference sequence). The CDR3 sequence: CASSLTGRNTEAFF. The DNA of the CDR3 is TGTGCCAGCAGCTTGACAGGGAGGAACACTGAAGCTTTCTTT. Drawing the rest from reference TRBV5-4 and TRBJ1-1, the complete variable domain is ETGVTQSPTHLIKTRGQQVTLRCSSQSGHNTVSWYQQALGQGPQFIFQYYREEENGRGNFPPRFSGLQFPNYSSELNVNALELDDSALYLCASSLTGRNTEAFFGQGTRLTVV.

In the case of this clonotype: This may be a read error, as it is one base from a much larger clone. The CDR3 DNA follows: TGTGCCAGCAAGATACCGGGACTCCTCTACAATGAGCAGTTCTTC. Protein sequence: CASKIPGLLYNEQFF. The rearrangement links TRBV28 to TRBJ2-1, with D perhaps matching TRBD2 (6 bases). Trimming took 7 bases from V and 3 from J, leaving 16 bases between them. Germline values: CDR1 MDHEN, CDR2 SYDVKM. This CDR3 contains 15 residues. The full variable domain, with the rest looked up from reference TRBV28 and TRBJ2-1, is DVKVTQSSRYLVKRTGEKVFLECVQDMDHENMFWYRQDPGLGLRLIYFSYDVKMKEKGDIPEGYSVSREKKERFSLILESASTNQTSMYLCASKIPGLLYNEQFFGPGTRLTVL.

This clonotype was found many times. The chain is built from TRBV5-5 and TRBJ1-1; D is possibly TRBD1 (5 bases). Trimming cost V 4 bases and J 5 bases, with 21 bases left between them. Germline CDR1 is SGHKS and CDR2 is YYEKEE (reference sequence). The CDR3 contains 16 residues. CDR3 amino acids: CASSPGTPGGWTEAFF. CDR3 sequence (DNA): TGTGCCAGCAGCCCTGGGACTCCGGGCGGGTGGACTGAAGCTTTCTTT.

This clonotype appeared many times. The chain couples TRBV19 to TRBJ1-5; D call uncertain. Trimming removed 1 base at V and 9 bases at J, with 10 bases between. The CDR3 covers 13 residues. Germline V lookup: CDR1 LNHDA, CDR2 SQIVND (reference sequence). CDR3 region: CASSIGGSRPQHF. The DNA for the CDR3 is TGTGCCAGTAGTATAGGAGGATCGAGGCCCCAGCATTTT.

By share, this clonotype counts as medium-sized. The CDR3 spells CASRRRGRDTEAFF. The CDR3 DNA reads as TGTGCCAGCAGGAGGCGGGGCAGGGACACTGAAGCTTTCTTT. The rearrangement joins TRBV6-6 to TRBJ1-1, with D tentatively TRBD1 (5 bases). V was pared by 6 bases and J by 3 bases, with 14 bases between. The CDR3 runs to 14 residues. Germline CDR1 MNHNY, CDR2 SVGAGI (reference sequence).

The J gene is TRBJ1-5, the V gene TRBV28; 9 bases agree with TRBD1. V was clipped by 5 bases and J by 3 bases; unmatched bases: 2. Germline assignment: CDR1 MDHEN and CDR2 SYDVKM. This CDR3 region has 14 residues. CDR3: CASSGQGFNQPQHF. The CDR3 DNA reads as TGTGCCAGCAGTGGACAGGGGTTCAATCAGCCCCAGCATTTT.

This clonotype was observed at least ten times. The chain links TRBV6-5 to TRBJ2-1; tentatively, D is TRBD2 (6 bases). The germline V gene encodes CDR1 MNHEY and CDR2 SVGAGI. This CDR3 is 11 amino acids long. The ends were cut back, 4 bases at V and 8 bases at J, with 6 bases in the middle. The CDR3 region is CASSWGDEQFF. The CDR3 bases are TGTGCCAGCAGTTGGGGGGATGAGCAGTTCTTC.

This chain uses TRBV28 with TRBJ1-5; 9 bases map to TRBD1. J gave up 2 bases and V 7 bases, and 6 bases lay outside the gene matches. The CDR3 loop spans 15 amino acids. Germline V CDR1 and CDR2: MDHEN, SYDVKM. CDR3 in DNA: TGTGCCAGCACACAGGGGGCTTTGGGCAATCAGCCCCAGCATTTT. Translating gives CASTQGALGNQPQHF.

At least ten counts were recorded for this clonotype. V and J are TRBV27 and TRBJ2-7; D is ambiguous. Germline CDR1 reads MNHEY; CDR2 reads SMNVEV (reference sequence). The CDR3 has 13 amino acids. Trimming removed 7 bases from V and 1 base from J, with 11 bases in between. The CDR3 sequence: CASKEAESYEQYF. For the CDR3, the DNA is TGTGCCAGCAAAGAGGCAGAGTCCTACGAGCAGTACTTC.

In its sample, this clonotype was seen many times. The chain carries TRBV10-3 and TRBJ2-7, with 12 nucleotides matching TRBD1. Looked up from germline, CDR1 is ENHRY and CDR2 is SYGVKD. Trimming at V came to 3 bases and at J to 4 bases, leaving 4 bases not matched to a gene. This CDR3 has 15 amino acids. The CDR3 region has the DNA TGTGCCATCAGTGACCCGGGACAGGGGGCATACGAGCAGTACTTC. Its protein is CAISDPGQGAYEQYF.

This clonotype was recorded a few times. The chain couples TRBV12-3 or TRBV12-4 to TRBJ1-6, with a weak D call TRBD1 (5 bases). The V gene lost 1 base and the J gene lost 1 base, with 17 bases spanning the gap. This CDR3 contains 19 residues. As DNA, the CDR3 is TGTGCCAGCAGTTTAGTTCGCCCAGGGACGAGTTCCTATAATTCACCCCTCCACTTT. Residues: CASSLVRPGTSSYNSPLHF.

At least ten counts were recorded for this clonotype. The V call is TRBV6-5, the J call TRBJ1-4; 7 nucleotides align to TRBD1. The V and J ends lost 5 bases and 7 bases, in that order; junction bases with no gene match: 7. Germline V gene lookup returns CDR1 MNHEY and CDR2 SVGAGI. CDR3 length: 14 residues. The CDR3 DNA reads as TGTGCCAGCAGTGCCCAGGGGGGGATTGAAAAACTGTTTTTT. It codes for CASSAQGGIEKLFF.

The chain carries TRBV5-6 and TRBJ2-7; D possibly uses TRBD1 or TRBD2 (6 bases each). Trimming took off 2 bases at V and 6 bases at J, with 9 bases between the two ends. CDR1 is SGHDT and CDR2 is YYEEEE in the germline V gene. The CDR3 is 12 residues long. This CDR3 is CASSFKGGEQYF. CDR3 nucleotides: TGTGCCAGCAGCTTTAAGGGGGGCGAGCAGTACTTC.

This rearrangement joins TRBV28 to TRBJ2-1; a possible D gene is TRBD2 (7 bases). Trimming stripped 5 bases from V and 8 bases from J, with 10 bases between. This CDR3 region has 12 residues. Germline CDR1 and CDR2: MDHEN and SYDVKM. The CDR3 protein is CASSKGGYEQFF. Here the CDR3 DNA reads TGTGCCAGCAGTAAGGGGGGGTATGAGCAGTTCTTC. The full variable domain, its missing parts supplied by reference TRBV28 and TRBJ2-1, is DVKVTQSSRYLVKRTGEKVFLECVQDMDHENMFWYRQDPGLGLRLIYFSYDVKMKEKGDIPEGYSVSREKKERFSLILESASTNQTSMYLCASSKGGYEQFFGPGTRLTVL.

This rearrangement joins TRBV13 to TRBJ2-7; 9 bases are a match to TRBD1. V lost 5 bases, J lost 0 bases, and 8 bases stayed unmatched. CDR3 length equals 16 residues. The germline V gene encodes CDR1 PRHDT and CDR2 FYEKMQ (reference sequence). The CDR3 region is CASSRHGTGSSYEQYF. The CDR3 coding sequence is TGTGCCAGCAGCAGACATGGGACAGGGAGCTCCTACGAGCAGTACTTC.

This clonotype has a count of ten or more. The rearrangement uses TRBV19 and TRBJ2-7, with TRBD1 matching 9 bases. CDR3 size: 15 residues. Germline V gene sequence: CDR1 LNHDA, CDR2 SQIVND (reference sequence). V shed 5 bases, J shed 2 bases, and the junction held 7 bases outside the gene matches. The CDR3 loop reads CASSVGQGPTYEQYF. The CDR3 nucleotides read TGTGCCAGTAGTGTCGGACAGGGGCCCACCTACGAGCAGTACTTC.